This T cell receptor (beta chain) stems from a study of tumor-infiltrating lymphocytes in glioblastoma multiforme. Concerning this clonotype: The junction does not match germline at one end; this may be a read error.

TCRB libraries came from RNA via three nested multiplex PCR rounds. MiXCR, applied by TCRdb to the multiplex PCR reads, yields one record per CDR3 protein. The sample consists of tens of thousands of distinct CDR3 sequences, 50% to 75% of them appearing once. CDR1 SQVTM and CDR2 ANQGSEA come from the germline V gene. The CDR3 runs to 13 residues. What was sequenced was brain tumor tissue. The sequence was obtained from a male donor with glioblastoma. The J gene is TRBJ2-7, the V gene TRBV29-1; a possible D gene is TRBD1 (5 bases). The CDR3 sequence: CSVDDQGSYERYF. The CDR3 nucleotides read TGCAGCGTTGATGACCAGGGCTCTTACGAGCGGTACTTC.